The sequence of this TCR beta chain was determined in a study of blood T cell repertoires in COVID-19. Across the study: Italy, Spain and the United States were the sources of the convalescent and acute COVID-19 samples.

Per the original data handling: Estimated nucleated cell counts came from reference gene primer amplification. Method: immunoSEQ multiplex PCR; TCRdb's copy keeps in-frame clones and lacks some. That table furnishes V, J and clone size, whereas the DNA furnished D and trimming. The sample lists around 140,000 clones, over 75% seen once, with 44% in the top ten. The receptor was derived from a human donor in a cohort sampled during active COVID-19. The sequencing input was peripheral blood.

The CDR3 protein is CASSLETVNEKLFF. The DNA for the CDR3 is TGTGCCAGCAGCTTAGAAACAGTAAATGAAAAACTGTTTTTT. The J gene is TRBJ1-4, the V gene TRBV7-2; D ambiguous. Per germline, CDR1 SGHTA and CDR2 FQGNSA. This CDR3 region has 14 residues. The V and J ends lost 1 base and 5 bases respectively, with 8 bases between them.